These T cell receptor beta chains were read from a single sample in a study of T cell responses to AZD1222 COVID-19 vaccine. TCRdb's copy holds only in-frame clones and misses some; the assay was immunoSEQ multiplex PCR. The sample has more than 95,000 clones; about 91% are singletons. The source was peripheral blood, collected 28 days after the second AZD1222 dose. The receptor source for this set is an adult who received the AZD1222 COVID-19 vaccine. Both conserved end residues are part of each CDR3. D genes are given only for firm matches. Only some rows state a clone size, as once, few, many or a class for expanded clones.

TRBJ2-7 TRBD1 TRBV6-4 - CASTPGGQASSYEQYF TGTGCCAGCACCCCTGGGGGACAGGCCAGCTCCTACGAGCAGTACTTC
TRBJ2-3 TRBD2 TRBV18 - CASSVGTSGTSSTDTQYF TGTGCCAGCTCAGTCGGGACTAGCGGTACCTCTAGCACAGATACGCAGTATTTT
TRBJ1-3 - TRBV6-5 - CASQRGNTIYF TGTGCCAGCCAGAGGGGAAACACCATATATTTT
TRBJ1-1 - TRBV5-1 - CASSLQGNTEAFF TGCGCCAGCAGCTTACAGGGGAACACTGAAGCTTTCTTT
TRBJ1-5 - TRBV11-2 - CASSLGGDGPQHF TGTGCCAGCAGCTTAGGTGGGGACGGTCCCCAGCATTTT
TRBJ2-7 TRBD1 TRBV5-4 - CASSLLGDRDEQYF TGTGCCAGCAGCTTGTTGGGGGACAGGGACGAGCAGTACTTC
TRBJ2-7 - TRBV30 - CAWSVTGIGPREQYF TGTGCCTGGAGTGTGACCGGGATAGGACCCCGCGAGCAGTACTTC
TRBJ2-7 TRBD1 TRBV27 - CASSQPGQGRTNLSYEQYF TGTGCCAGCAGTCAACCGGGACAGGGGCGAACAAATCTTTCCTACGAGCAGTACTTC
TRBJ2-2 - TRBV5-1 - CASSLQQGNTGELFF TGCGCCAGCAGCTTGCAACAGGGGAACACCGGGGAGCTGTTTTTT
TRBJ2-7 TRBD2 TRBV3-1/TRBV3-2 - CASSQERPAGVFDEQYF TGTGCCAGCAGCCAAGAACGCCCAGCGGGAGTCTTTGACGAGCAGTACTTC
TRBJ1-5 - TRBV11-2 - CASSLDENQPQHF TGTGCCAGCAGCTTAGATGAAAATCAGCCCCAGCATTTT
TRBJ1-2 - TRBV2 - CAGGTRSDYGYTF TGTGCCGGGGGGACACGCAGTGACTATGGCTACACCTTC
TRBJ1-1 - TRBV6-5 - CASTIDTGNTEAFF TGTGCCAGTACGATTGATACAGGGAACACTGAAGCTTTCTTT
TRBJ1-2 TRBD1 TRBV2 - CASGGQGTYGYTF TGTGCCAGCGGGGGACAGGGTACCTATGGCTACACCTTC
TRBJ1-1 TRBD1 TRBV6-5 once CASNLGTGDTEAFF TGTGCCAGCAACCTTGGGACAGGGGATACTGAAGCTTTCTTT
TRBJ2-5 - TRBV28 - CASSFPQQETQYF TGTGCCAGCAGTTTCCCTCAGCAAGAGACCCAGTACTTC
TRBJ2-7 - TRBV10-3 - CAISVGQSSYEQYF TGTGCCATCAGTGTTGGGCAAAGCTCCTACGAGCAGTACTTC
TRBJ1-1 - TRBV18 - CASSPPGTPSSALNTEAFF TGTGCCAGCTCACCACCGGGGACGCCTAGCTCCGCACTGAACACTGAAGCTTTCTTT
TRBJ1-5 TRBD1 TRBV19 - CAVNRGWNQPQHF TGTGCCGTCAACAGGGGTTGGAATCAGCCCCAGCATTTT
TRBJ1-5 TRBD1 TRBV15 - CATSRARQGGNQPQHF TGTGCCACCAGCAGAGCCCGACAGGGGGGGAATCAGCCCCAGCATTTT
TRBJ1-5 TRBD1 TRBV5-5 - CASSFGQDTDQPQHF TGTGCCAGCAGCTTCGGACAGGATACCGATCAGCCCCAGCATTTT
TRBJ1-4 - TRBV4-2 - CASNNPRDPNEKLFF TGTGCCAGCAATAACCCCCGGGACCCTAATGAAAAACTGTTTTTT
TRBJ1-1 - TRBV20-1 few CSSTTGIEAFF TGCAGTTCGACTACAGGGATTGAAGCTTTCTTT
TRBJ2-5 - TRBV2 - CASSEGPSTSAQYF TGTGCCAGCAGTGAGGGACCCAGCACTTCGGCCCAGTACTTC
TRBJ1-3 TRBD1 TRBV12-5 - CASADTGGENTIYF TGTGCTAGTGCCGACACAGGGGGTGAAAACACCATATATTTT
TRBJ2-5 TRBD1 TRBV15 - CATSRDRTGEETQYF TGTGCCACCAGCAGAGACAGGACAGGGGAGGAGACCCAGTACTTC
TRBJ2-7 - TRBV5-4 - CASSLGVGGRVDEQYF TGTGCCAGCAGCTTGGGGGTGGGTGGCAGGGTAGACGAGCAGTACTTC
TRBJ2-7 - TRBV19 - CASSFGGQRYEQYF TGTGCCAGTAGTTTCGGGGGGCAGAGGTACGAGCAGTACTTC
TRBJ1-6 - TRBV5-1 once CASSLAGGESPLHF TGCGCCAGCAGCTTGGCCGGAGGAGAATCCCCCCTCCACTTT
TRBJ1-4 - TRBV12-5 - CASGFSPPGEKLFF TGTGCTAGTGGTTTTTCTCCACCGGGTGAAAAACTGTTTTTT
TRBJ2-7 - TRBV5-4 - CASSREPYEQYF TGTGCCAGCAGCCGGGAACCCTACGAGCAGTACTTC
TRBJ2-2 - TRBV28 - CASMGTVGAGELFF TGTGCCAGCATGGGGACTGTCGGTGCAGGGGAGCTGTTTTTT
TRBJ2-7 - TRBV6-5 - CASGSYEQYF TGTGCCAGCGGTTCCTACGAGCAGTACTTC
TRBJ1-2 - TRBV28 - CASKWQSDYGYTF TGTGCCAGCAAGTGGCAGTCCGATTATGGCTACACCTTC
TRBJ1-2 - TRBV19 - CASSIAGTGEGYTF TGTGCCAGTAGTATTGCCGGGACCGGCGAGGGCTACACCTTC
TRBJ2-5 - TRBV7-9 - CASSFPAGRQETQYF TGTGCCAGCAGCTTCCCAGCAGGACGCCAAGAGACCCAGTACTTC
TRBJ1-2 - TRBV20-1 - CSARLISGYTF TGCAGTGCTAGGCTAATCTCTGGCTACACCTTC
TRBJ2-5 - TRBV4-2 - CASSQDRKETQYF TGTGCCAGCAGCCAAGACAGGAAAGAGACCCAGTACTTC
TRBJ1-1 - TRBV19 - CASSVQGWNEAFF TGTGCCAGTAGCGTACAGGGCTGGAATGAAGCTTTCTTT